This TCR beta chain was retrieved from a study of neoadjuvant anti-PD-1 for oral cavity cancer. Study-wide background: Around day 43, patients without progression received a fourth nivolumab dose before surgery.

These newly diagnosed stage II-IVA oral cavity squamous cell carcinoma patients had no prior systemic or radiation treatment. Overall study findings and caveats: Post-nivolumab, blood T cell clonality was significantly elevated in non-responders.

The V segment lost 5 bases and the J segment 3 bases; nucleotides outside the gene matches: 7. There are 15 residues in the CDR3. Germline V gene sequence: CDR1 MNHEY, CDR2 SVGAGI. TCRdb's copy holds only in-frame clones and misses some; the assay was immunoSEQ multiplex PCR. This table has 11,000 to 15,000 clones, 70% appearing once. The sample holds a few counts of this clone. Its antigen is unknown. The chain carries TRBV6-5 and TRBJ2-1, with 7 bases fitting TRBD2. The sample in question was PBMCs, obtained before nivolumab (anti-PD-1) treatment. The TCR was taken from a person aged 35 to 85 with oral cavity squamous cell carcinoma. The CDR3 DNA sequence: TGTGCCAGCAGTACCACTAGCGCGAACTACAATGAGCAGTTCTTC. This translates into CASSTTSANYNEQFF.